A selection of T cell receptor beta chains follows, all from one sample in a study of blood T cell repertoires in COVID-19. Profiled with immunoSEQ multiplex PCR; TCRdb holds only in-frame clones, not every one. The sample holds approximately 100,000 clones, approximately 86% seen once. Sample: peripheral blood. These receptor sequences come from a human donor in a cohort sampled during active COVID-19. Each CDR3 is given with its conserved first and last residue. Each record gives: clone size, J gene, V gene, D gene, CDR3 DNA, CDR3 protein. The D gene is left open where the match is weak. Size tells how often a clone was seen (once, few, many) or the class of an expanded clone, and some rows leave it out.

abundance: NA; j_gene: TRBJ2-2; v_gene: TRBV2; d_gene: TRBD2; CDR3nt: TGTGCCAGCAGTGGTACTAGCGGGCACACCGGGGAGCTGTTTTTT; CDR3aa: CASSGTSGHTGELFF
abundance: NA; j_gene: TRBJ1-5; v_gene: TRBV3-1/TRBV3-2; d_gene: NA; CDR3nt: TGTGCCAGCAGCCAAGATGCGCAGGGGCAGCCCCAGCATTTT; CDR3aa: CASSQDAQGQPQHF
abundance: NA; j_gene: TRBJ1-5; v_gene: TRBV28; d_gene: NA; CDR3nt: TGTGCCAGCAGTTTCAGGGGCGCGGGCAATCAGCCCCAGCATTTT; CDR3aa: CASSFRGAGNQPQHF
abundance: NA; j_gene: TRBJ2-1; v_gene: TRBV27; d_gene: TRBD1; CDR3nt: TGTGCCAGCAGTGTATTTGGACAGGGGAGCAATGAGCAGTTCTTC; CDR3aa: CASSVFGQGSNEQFF
abundance: NA; j_gene: TRBJ2-1; v_gene: TRBV7-2; d_gene: NA; CDR3nt: TGTGCCAGCAGCTTAGTGGTCCCTCGGGAGCAGTTCTTC; CDR3aa: CASSLVVPREQFF
abundance: NA; j_gene: TRBJ2-1; v_gene: TRBV9; d_gene: TRBD2; CDR3nt: TGTGCCAGCAGCGTAGTAGCGGGAAACAATGAGCAGTTCTTC; CDR3aa: CASSVVAGNNEQFF
abundance: NA; j_gene: TRBJ1-2; v_gene: TRBV19; d_gene: TRBD1; CDR3nt: TGTGCCAGTAGTTGGGGACAGGGGGCTGACTATGGCTACACCTTC; CDR3aa: CASSWGQGADYGYTF
abundance: NA; j_gene: TRBJ2-3; v_gene: TRBV3-1/TRBV3-2; d_gene: TRBD1; CDR3nt: TGTGCCAGCAGCCAAGCTACAGGGGGCAGGGATACGCAGTATTTT; CDR3aa: CASSQATGGRDTQYF
abundance: NA; j_gene: TRBJ2-5; v_gene: TRBV9; d_gene: TRBD1; CDR3nt: TGTGCCAGCAGCCCAATGACAGGGAAAACAGAGACCCAGTACTTC; CDR3aa: CASSPMTGKTETQYF
abundance: NA; j_gene: TRBJ2-2; v_gene: TRBV25-1; d_gene: NA; CDR3nt: TGTGCCAGCAGTGACTACAGGGATGTCGGGGAGCTGTTTTTT; CDR3aa: CASSDYRDVGELFF
abundance: NA; j_gene: TRBJ2-5; v_gene: TRBV21-1; d_gene: NA; CDR3nt: TGTGCCAGCAGCAAACCCGATACTAGCGGGAGGGCCGCGGAGACCCAGTACTTC; CDR3aa: CASSKPDTSGRAAETQYF
abundance: NA; j_gene: TRBJ2-1; v_gene: TRBV5-1; d_gene: TRBD1; CDR3nt: TGCGCCAGCAGCTCCGGACAGGAATTCTACAATGAGCAGTTCTTC; CDR3aa: CASSSGQEFYNEQFF
abundance: NA; j_gene: TRBJ2-1; v_gene: TRBV6-4; d_gene: TRBD2; CDR3nt: TGTGCCAGCAGTGAATTCGCGGGAGGGGGTCACAATGAGCAGTTCTTC; CDR3aa: CASSEFAGGGHNEQFF
abundance: NA; j_gene: TRBJ2-3; v_gene: TRBV5-6; d_gene: NA; CDR3nt: TGTGCCAGCAGCTTGGACGGGAAGACAGATACGCAGTATTTT; CDR3aa: CASSLDGKTDTQYF
abundance: NA; j_gene: TRBJ1-1; v_gene: TRBV5-1; d_gene: NA; CDR3nt: TGCGCCAGCAGCTTAGTAGGAGAATTACACACTGAAGCTTTCTTT; CDR3aa: CASSLVGELHTEAFF
abundance: few; j_gene: TRBJ2-5; v_gene: TRBV18; d_gene: NA; CDR3nt: TGTGCCAGCTCACCCAGGGGTTCCAACCAAGAGACCCAGTACTTC; CDR3aa: CASSPRGSNQETQYF
abundance: NA; j_gene: TRBJ2-7; v_gene: TRBV28; d_gene: NA; CDR3nt: TGTGCCAGCGGAACATCCAGGGGTCCAGGGTACTTC; CDR3aa: CASGTSRGPGYF
abundance: NA; j_gene: TRBJ2-7; v_gene: TRBV7-2; d_gene: NA; CDR3nt: TGTGCCAGCAGCTCTGGGACTTGGGGGCAGTACTTC; CDR3aa: CASSSGTWGQYF
abundance: NA; j_gene: TRBJ2-2; v_gene: TRBV7-8; d_gene: NA; CDR3nt: TGTGCCAGCACCTTGAGCGGGCACGCGAACACCGGGGAGCTGTTTTTT; CDR3aa: CASTLSGHANTGELFF
abundance: NA; j_gene: TRBJ2-7; v_gene: TRBV7-2; d_gene: NA; CDR3nt: TGTGCCAGCAGCTTACCGGACAAGGCTGGACAGTACTTC; CDR3aa: CASSLPDKAGQYF
abundance: NA; j_gene: TRBJ2-7; v_gene: TRBV28; d_gene: NA; CDR3nt: TGTGCCGGGGCCTCTGGGGTCTCCTACGAGCAGTACTTC; CDR3aa: CAGASGVSYEQYF
abundance: few; j_gene: TRBJ2-7; v_gene: TRBV5-1; d_gene: TRBD1; CDR3nt: TGCGCCAGCAGCATGGGACAGGGGGCAAGGGAGCAGTACTTC; CDR3aa: CASSMGQGAREQYF
abundance: NA; j_gene: TRBJ2-3; v_gene: TRBV5-6; d_gene: TRBD2; CDR3nt: TGTGCCAGCAGCTTACAGACTAGCGGAACAGATACGCAGTATTTT; CDR3aa: CASSLQTSGTDTQYF
abundance: NA; j_gene: TRBJ2-1; v_gene: TRBV4-1; d_gene: NA; CDR3nt: TGCGCCAGCAGCCCTGGGACTTACGGGAATGAGCAGTTCTTC; CDR3aa: CASSPGTYGNEQFF
abundance: NA; j_gene: TRBJ2-5; v_gene: TRBV5-1; d_gene: TRBD2; CDR3nt: TGCGCCAGCAGCTTGGCCGGGACTAGCGTGGAGACCCAGTACTTC; CDR3aa: CASSLAGTSVETQYF
abundance: NA; j_gene: TRBJ1-2; v_gene: TRBV5-4; d_gene: NA; CDR3nt: TGTGCCAGCAGCTCCGGTGGGGCCCAAGCTAACTATGGCTACACCTTC; CDR3aa: CASSSGGAQANYGYTF